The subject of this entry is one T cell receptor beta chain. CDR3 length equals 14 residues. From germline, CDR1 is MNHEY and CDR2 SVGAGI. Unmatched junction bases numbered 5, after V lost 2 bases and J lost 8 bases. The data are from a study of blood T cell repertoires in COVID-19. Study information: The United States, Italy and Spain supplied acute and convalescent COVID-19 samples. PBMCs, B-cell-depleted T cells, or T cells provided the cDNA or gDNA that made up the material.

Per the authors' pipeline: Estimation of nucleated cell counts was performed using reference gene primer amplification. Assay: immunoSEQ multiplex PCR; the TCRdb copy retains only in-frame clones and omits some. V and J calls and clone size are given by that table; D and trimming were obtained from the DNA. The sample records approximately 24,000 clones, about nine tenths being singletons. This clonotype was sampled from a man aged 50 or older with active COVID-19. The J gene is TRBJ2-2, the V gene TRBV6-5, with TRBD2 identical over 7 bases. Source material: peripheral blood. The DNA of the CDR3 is TGTGCCAGCAGTTACGGGAGGGCCTCTGGGGAGCTGTTTTTT. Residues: CASSYGRASGELFF.